Below, 8 T cell receptor beta chains from the same sample are listed, as sequenced in a study of blood T cell repertoires in COVID-19. TCRdb keeps only in-frame clones here, not all; method: immunoSEQ multiplex PCR. The sample carries under 70,000 clones, 80% to 90% recorded once. Sequencing was performed on peripheral blood. These receptors all come from a woman in her sixties with COVID-19, enrolled during active disease.

The rearrangement joins TRBV6-5 to TRBJ2-1, with 10 bases identical to TRBD2. The CDR3 spans 15 residues. V shed 5 bases and J 7 bases; nucleotides not matched to a gene: 8. From germline, CDR1 is MNHEY and CDR2 SVGAGI. The CDR3 nucleotides are TGTGCCAGCAGTAGCGGAGCGGGAGGGCTGAATGAGCAGTTCTTC. Translating it yields CASSSGAGGLNEQFF.

CDR3 residues: CASSQQAGSHYEQYF. The CDR3 nucleotides read TGTGCCAGCAGCCAACAGGCGGGGTCTCACTACGAGCAGTACTTC. The V call is TRBV4-2, the J call TRBJ2-7, with TRBD2 as a possible D gene (6 bases). Looked up from germline, CDR1 is LGHNA and CDR2 is YNFKEQ. The V and J ends lost 2 bases and 3 bases respectively, with 14 bases between them. The CDR3 loop spans 15 amino acids.

This clone was counted only a few times. The V call is TRBV2, the J call TRBJ2-2; 8 bases match TRBD2. The CDR3 loop spans 15 amino acids. V dropped 4 bases and J dropped 2; count of bases not matched to a gene: 3. Germline CDR1 SNHLY, CDR2 FYNNEI. Here the CDR3 DNA reads TGTGCCAGCAGTGTTCTAGCGGGTAACACCGGGGAGCTGTTTTTT. Amino acids: CASSVLAGNTGELFF.

J is TRBJ2-7 and V is TRBV21-1; the table's D call of TRBD2 was not tested on the DNA. TRBV21-1 is a pseudogene locus. This CDR3 is 13 amino acids long. The CDR3 reads CASSRTSYYEQYF. As DNA, the CDR3 is TGTGCCAGCAGCCGCACTAGCTACTACGAGCAGTACTTC.

V gene TRBV27 combines with J gene TRBJ2-5, with D perhaps matching TRBD1 (6 bases). Germline loops: CDR1 MNHEY, CDR2 SMNVEV (reference sequence). Trimming shortened V by 6 bases and J by 2 bases, and 16 bases separated the two germline ends. CDR3 length: 15 residues. CDR3 residues: CASRRLQGVQETQYF. CDR3 coding DNA: TGTGCCAGCAGGCGCCTACAGGGCGTTCAAGAGACCCAGTACTTC.

The chain has TRBV5-1 and TRBJ2-6, with D maybe TRBD1 (5 bases). V was clipped by 3 bases and J by 0 bases, with 19 bases between them. The length of the CDR3 is 19 residues. Germline V lookup: CDR1 SGHRS, CDR2 YFSETQ. The CDR3 spells CASSSAAGPLSSGANVLTF. CDR3 coding DNA: TGCGCCAGCAGCTCGGCGGCAGGGCCCCTGAGCTCTGGGGCCAACGTCCTGACTTTC.

The V gene is TRBV18, the J gene TRBJ2-7; D ambiguous. Germline CDR1 KGHSH, CDR2 LQKENI. This CDR3 has 13 residues. The V end was cut by 2 bases, the J end by 1 base, with 6 bases between. CDR3 coding DNA: TGTGCCAGCTCACCAGGAGCTTCCTACGAGCAGTACTTC. Its protein product is CASSPGASYEQYF.

V and J are TRBV7-9 and TRBJ2-1, with 7 bases that match TRBD1. Germline assignment: CDR1 SEHNR and CDR2 FQNEAQ (reference sequence). V trimming: 1 base; J trimming: 0 bases; junction bases outside the gene matches: 9. This CDR3 is 18 amino acids long. CDR3 nucleotides: TGTGCCAGCAGCTTAGATTTTGGCACAGGGGCCTCCTACAATGAGCAGTTCTTC. This gives the protein CASSLDFGTGASYNEQFF.